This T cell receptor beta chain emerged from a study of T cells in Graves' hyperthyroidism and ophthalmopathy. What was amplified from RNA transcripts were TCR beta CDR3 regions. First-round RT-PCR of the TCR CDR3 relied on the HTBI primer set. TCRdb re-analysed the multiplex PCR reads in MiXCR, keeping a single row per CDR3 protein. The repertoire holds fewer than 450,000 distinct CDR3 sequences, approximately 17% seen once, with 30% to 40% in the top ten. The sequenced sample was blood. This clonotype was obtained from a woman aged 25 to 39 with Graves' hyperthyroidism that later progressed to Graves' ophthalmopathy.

CDR3: CASRTRRPDYNSPLHF. In nucleotides, the CDR3 is TGTGCCAGCAGAACGCGCAGACCGGACTACAATTCACCCCTCCACTTT. This chain connects TRBV25-1 to TRBJ1-6; no firm D call. Germline loops: CDR1 MGHDK, CDR2 SYGVNS. The CDR3 length is 16 residues. Trimming pared 6 bases from V and 7 bases from J, leaving 19 bases between.